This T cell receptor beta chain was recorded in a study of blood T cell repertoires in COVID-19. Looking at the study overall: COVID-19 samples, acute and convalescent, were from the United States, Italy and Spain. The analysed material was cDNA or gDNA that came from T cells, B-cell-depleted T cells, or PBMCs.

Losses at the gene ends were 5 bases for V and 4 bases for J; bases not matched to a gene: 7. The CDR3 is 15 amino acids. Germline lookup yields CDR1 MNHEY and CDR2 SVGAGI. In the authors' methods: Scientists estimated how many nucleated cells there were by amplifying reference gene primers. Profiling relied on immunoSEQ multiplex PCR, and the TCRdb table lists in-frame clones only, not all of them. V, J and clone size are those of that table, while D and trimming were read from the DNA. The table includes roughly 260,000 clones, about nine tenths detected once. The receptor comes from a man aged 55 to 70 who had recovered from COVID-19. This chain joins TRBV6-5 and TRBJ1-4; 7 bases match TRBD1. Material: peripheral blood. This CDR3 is CASSHDRVGNEKLFF. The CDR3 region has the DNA TGTGCCAGCAGTCATGACAGGGTTGGTAATGAAAAACTGTTTTTT.